These 2 T cell receptor beta chains were all obtained from the same sample, sequenced in a study of control samples from healthy donors and cancer patients. Some clones are missing from TCRdb's copy, which holds only in-frame ones; the method was immunoSEQ multiplex PCR. The data show some 150,000 clones, around 94% seen once. Sequenced material: PBMCs. These receptors originate from a man between 60 and 75 years old with colorectal cancer.

V gene TRBV6-1 combines with J gene TRBJ2-7; D gene uncertain. The CDR3 length is 16 residues. V was cut by 2 bases and J by 0 bases, with 14 bases left in between. Germline V CDR1 and CDR2: MNHNS, SASEGT. The CDR3 nucleotides read TGTGCCAGCAGTGAAACCCTGGGCCTCAGCTCCTACGAGCAGTACTTC. Translation: CASSETLGLSSYEQYF.

The rearrangement uses TRBV7-9 and TRBJ1-5, with 9 bases that match TRBD1. The V and J ends lost 3 bases and 4 bases, in that order; junction bases with no gene match: 1. There are 14 residues in the CDR3. Germline V CDR1 and CDR2: SEHNR, FQNEAQ (reference sequence). The CDR3 loop reads CASSFGQGNQPQHF. DNA for the CDR3: TGTGCCAGCAGCTTTGGACAGGGGAATCAGCCCCAGCATTTT.